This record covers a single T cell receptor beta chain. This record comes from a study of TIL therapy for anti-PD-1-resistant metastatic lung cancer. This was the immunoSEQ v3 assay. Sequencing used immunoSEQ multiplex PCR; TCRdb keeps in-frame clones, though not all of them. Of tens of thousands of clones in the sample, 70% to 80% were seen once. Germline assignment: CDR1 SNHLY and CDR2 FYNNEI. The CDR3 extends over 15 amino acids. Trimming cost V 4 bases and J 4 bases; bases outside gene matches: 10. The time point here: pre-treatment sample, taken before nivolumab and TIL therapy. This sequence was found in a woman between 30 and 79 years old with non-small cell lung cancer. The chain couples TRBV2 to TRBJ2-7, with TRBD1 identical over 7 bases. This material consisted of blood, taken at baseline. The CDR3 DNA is TGTGCCAGCAGTGCTTTAGGGACAGATACTTACGAGCAGTACTTC. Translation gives CASSALGTDTYEQYF.